The following is a T cell receptor (beta chain) sequence with its context. Its antigen target is currently unknown. Per-base qualities were not stored, and no clone one base away is much larger. V loses 5 bases at its end and J loses 3 bases; junction bases beyond the gene matches: 9. From cysteine to phenylalanine, the CDR3 is 15 amino acids long. CDR3 DNA only is kept here, 45 bases in frame from base 1. From the germline V gene (reference sequence), CDR1 is LNHNV and CDR2 is YYDKDF. The data stem from a study of OX40 agonist ivuxolimab in advanced cancers. With regard to the full study: Ivuxolimab, which targeted the costimulatory receptor OX40 (CD134), was an agonistic, fully human IgG2 monoclonal antibody. Intravenous ivuxolimab was administered to patients every 2 weeks at six dose levels: 0.01, 0.1, 0.3, 1.5, 3 and 10 mg/kg. Among the 52 dose-escalation patients, about 19 had hepatocellular carcinoma, roughly 15 melanoma, 9 renal cell carcinoma and 9 head and neck cancer. In the dose-escalation cohort, around four fifths of patients were male, and the mean age was approximately 55 years, with a range of 23 to 79. Prior anti-PD-1, anti-PD-L1 or anti-CTLA-4 therapy was permitted, and about two fifths of dose-escalation patients had received checkpoint inhibitors. Three dose-escalation patients achieved partial responses, one with hepatocellular carcinoma and two with cutaneous melanoma. Peripheral TCRbeta sequencing aimed to test whether ivuxolimab altered TCR sequence diversity and caused clonal T-cell expansion. The paper describes the monotherapy dose-escalation part (N ≈ 50 patients) of the phase I trial of ivuxolimab. What the research found in general, with its limitations: Low levels of normalized T-cell clonal expansion were also seen in some nonresponding patients. In the 0.1-3.0 mg/kg groups, partial responders were among the patients with the lowest normalized peripheral clonal expansion, particularly in CD8+ T cells. Antigen specificity was not determined for the clonally expanded peripheral T cells. After ivuxolimab, CD8+ T cells had more expanded clones than CD4+ T cells on average. At doses of 0.1 to 3.0 mg/kg, clonal expansion of both CD4+ and CD8+ T cells in blood was seen between baseline and week 6.

Genomic DNA was extracted from sorted cells for sequencing of the TCRbeta CDR3 region. TCRbeta CDR3 regions were sequenced using the immunoSEQ Assay. Not all clones reach the TCRdb copy of this immuneACCESS table, which keeps in-frame sequences only. Checked studies attribute under half of the gap to unresolved V genes and leave the rest unexplained. Within this sample are tens of thousands of clones, with more than 85% of them counted one time only. The ten largest clones represent 8% to 9.5% of the sample. Patients with autoimmune disease history or receiving systemic immunosuppression were excluded from the trial. Peripheral blood for TCR sequencing was collected from all dose cohorts at baseline, on cycle 4 day 1, and on cycle 7 day 1. The samples were taken from a phase I, first-in-human, multicenter, open-label dose-escalation trial of ivuxolimab. The trial enrolled adults with locally advanced or metastatic head and neck squamous cell, hepatocellular, melanoma or renal cell carcinoma. Before TCR sequencing, CD4+ T cells and CD8+ T cells from peripheral blood were sorted into separate populations.

The chain is assembled from TRBV15 and TRBJ2-7, with 8 central nucleotides matching TRBD1. The origin of this receptor is an adult with an advanced solid tumor such as melanoma, head and neck, liver or kidney cancer. The sample was CD4+ or CD8+ T cells sorted from blood, taken in a trial of the OX40 agonist ivuxolimab. Read as DNA, the sequence is TGTGCCACCAGCGGGAGGACAGGGTATAGCTACGAGCAGTACTTC. This encodes CATSGRTGYSYEQYF.